This T cell receptor (beta chain) comes out of a study of T cells in Graves' hyperthyroidism and ophthalmopathy. Study-level findings and limits: Ophthalmopathy and stable hyperthyroidism were told apart by a 13 V-J model. Clonotypes that were expanded in thyroid above 0.001 mostly appeared in blood too.

Per the germline V gene, CDR1 is KGHSH and CDR2 is LQKENI. V was shortened by 2 bases and J by 2 bases, with 18 bases between the two germline ends. The CDR3 extends over 17 amino acids. The TCR beta CDR3 regions underwent amplification using RNA transcripts as the source. The TCR CDR3 was amplified in a first-round RT-PCR using the HTBI primer set. Via MiXCR, TCRdb re-called the multiplex PCR reads, giving one row per CDR3 protein. The table lists around 300,000 distinct CDR3 sequences, about 20% of them singletons, with 50% to 75% in the top ten. Patients with ophthalmopathy all had a Clinical Activity Score of at least 3, a NOSPECS grade of at least 4 and duration under 3 months. PBMCs were collected from an approximately 9.3 ml volume of fresh peripheral blood. About this clonotype itself: Its antigen remains unknown.

Sequences were obtained from blood. The gene calls are TRBV18 and TRBJ2-5, with D perhaps given as TRBD1 or TRBD2 (6 bases each). The sequence was collected from a man aged 25-45 years with Graves' ophthalmopathy. CDR3: CASSPSGVRTAQETQYF. As DNA, the CDR3 is TGTGCCAGCTCACCATCGGGGGTCCGGACAGCACAAGAGACCCAGTACTTC.